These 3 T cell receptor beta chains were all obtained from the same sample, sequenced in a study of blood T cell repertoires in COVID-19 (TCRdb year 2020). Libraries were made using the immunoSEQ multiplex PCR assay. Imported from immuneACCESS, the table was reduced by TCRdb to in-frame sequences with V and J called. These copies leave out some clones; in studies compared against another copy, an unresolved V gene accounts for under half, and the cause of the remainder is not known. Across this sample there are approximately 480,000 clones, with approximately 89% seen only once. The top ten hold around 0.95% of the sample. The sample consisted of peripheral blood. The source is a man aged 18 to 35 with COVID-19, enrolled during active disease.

The CDR3 loop is CASSSAGAFNEQFF. DNA of the CDR3: TGTGCCAGCAGTTCTGCGGGAGCGTTCAATGAGCAGTTCTTC. The genes are TRBV27 and TRBJ2-1; 7 nucleotides agree with TRBD2. The CDR3 contains 14 residues. Losses at the gene ends were 4 bases for V and 6 bases for J; bases not matched to a gene: 6. Per the germline V gene, CDR1 is MNHEY and CDR2 is SMNVEV (reference sequence).

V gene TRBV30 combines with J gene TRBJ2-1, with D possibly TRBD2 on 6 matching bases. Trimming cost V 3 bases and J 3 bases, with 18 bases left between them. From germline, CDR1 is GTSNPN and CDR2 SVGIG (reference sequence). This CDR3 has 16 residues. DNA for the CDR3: TGTGCCTGGAGACGTACGGGAGCTTCCAACTACAATGAGCAGTTCTTC. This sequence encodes CAWRRTGASNYNEQFF.

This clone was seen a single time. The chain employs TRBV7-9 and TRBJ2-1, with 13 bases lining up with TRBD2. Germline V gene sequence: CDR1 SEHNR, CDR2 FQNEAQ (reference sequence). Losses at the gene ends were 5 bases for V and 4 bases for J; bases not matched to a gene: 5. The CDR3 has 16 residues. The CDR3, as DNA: TGTGCCAGCAGCCTCTGGACTAGCGGGGGATACAATGAGCAGTTCTTC. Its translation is CASSLWTSGGYNEQFF. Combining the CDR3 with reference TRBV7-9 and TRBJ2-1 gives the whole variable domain DTGVSQNPRHKITKRGQNVTFRCDPISEHNRLYWYRQTLGQGPEFLTYFQNEAQLEKSRLLSDRFSAERPKGSFSTLEIQRTEQGDSAMYLCASSLWTSGGYNEQFFGPGTRLTVL.